Listed below are T cell receptor beta chains from one sample, sequenced in a study of PD-1 blockade in classical Hodgkin lymphoma. TCRdb's table, derived via immunoSEQ multiplex PCR, lists solely in-frame clones and lacks some. The sample carries some 27,000 clones, approximately 91% recorded once. Sequencing used peripheral blood mononuclear cells (PBMCs). The receptor set was obtained from a human donor with classical Hodgkin lymphoma. Each CDR3 is given with its conserved first and last residue. D genes are given only for firm matches. Some rows have no size entry. The others give once, few or many, or a class for an expanded clone.

CASSFARYSNQPQHF	TGTGCCAGCAGTTTTGCCAGGTATAGCAATCAGCCCCAGCATTTT	once	NA	TRBV28	TRBJ1-5
CASRTGGTGELFF	TGTGCCTCCCGGACAGGGGGGACCGGGGAGCTGTTTTTT	NA	TRBD1	TRBV2	TRBJ2-2
CASSEIGVEAGTDTQYF	TGTGCCAGCAGTGAAATAGGGGTTGAGGCCGGCACAGATACGCAGTATTTT	NA	NA	TRBV2	TRBJ2-3
CASSSRQLAGRVYEQYF	TGTGCCAGCAGCTCCAGACAGCTAGCGGGACGGGTCTACGAGCAGTACTTC	NA	TRBD2	TRBV13	TRBJ2-7
CATRKEGTDTQYF	TGTGCCACCCGAAAAGAAGGCACAGATACGCAGTATTTT	NA	NA	TRBV6-4	TRBJ2-3
CASSLTSLPYEQYF	TGTGCCAGCAGTTTGACTAGTCTTCCCTACGAGCAGTACTTC	few	NA	TRBV27	TRBJ2-7
CASSLIQETQYF	TGTGCCAGCAGTTTAATACAGGAGACCCAGTACTTC	NA	NA	TRBV28	TRBJ2-5
CASSPRTSGAEQYF	TGTGCCAGCTCACCTAGGACTAGCGGAGCCGAGCAGTACTTC	NA	TRBD2	TRBV18	TRBJ2-7
CAAARVRTSGQNTGELFF	TGTGCAGCAGCGAGAGTACGGACTAGCGGACAAAACACCGGGGAGCTGTTTTTT	NA	TRBD2	TRBV6-4	TRBJ2-2
CATSIGTSEAGELFF	TGTGCCACCAGCATCGGGACTAGCGAGGCCGGGGAGCTGTTTTTT	NA	TRBD2	TRBV15	TRBJ2-2
CASSLAAQETQYF	TGTGCCAGCAGTTTAGCAGCCCAAGAGACCCAGTACTTC	NA	NA	TRBV28	TRBJ2-5
CASSYMEDTGELFF	TGTGCCAGCAGTTACATGGAGGACACCGGGGAGCTGTTTTTT	NA	NA	TRBV6-5	TRBJ2-2
CASSLLGTEQETQYF	TGCGCCAGCAGCTTGCTAGGGACAGAGCAAGAGACCCAGTACTTC	NA	TRBD1	TRBV5-1	TRBJ2-5
CASSVGSTSVGGTDTQYF	TGTGCCAGCAGCGTAGGTTCCACTAGCGTGGGGGGGACAGATACGCAGTATTTT	NA	TRBD2	TRBV9	TRBJ2-3
CASSDTYSNQPQHF	TGTGCCAGCAGTGACACGTATAGCAATCAGCCCCAGCATTTT	once	NA	TRBV5-6	TRBJ1-5
CAWSVGGQGGAEAFF	TGTGCCTGGAGTGTAGGGGGACAGGGTGGGGCTGAAGCTTTCTTT	NA	TRBD1	TRBV30	TRBJ1-1
CATRDTKNIQYF	TGCGCCACAAGGGATACCAAAAACATTCAGTACTTC	once	NA	TRBV10-2	TRBJ2-4
CASSPGMQSYEQYF	TGCGCCAGCAGCCCGGGGATGCAGTCCTACGAGCAGTACTTC	once	NA	TRBV5-1	TRBJ2-7
CASRGSGRSSYEQYF	TGTGCCAGCAGGGGTAGCGGGAGGTCGTCCTACGAGCAGTACTTC	NA	TRBD2	TRBV5-6	TRBJ2-7
CASSPRTPPSWLFF	TGTGCCAGCTCACCAAGGACCCCTCCATCGTGGCTGTTTTTT	NA	NA	TRBV18	TRBJ2-2
CASSVASRGENYGYTF	TGTGCCAGCAGCGTAGCTTCGAGGGGCGAGAACTATGGCTACACCTTC	NA	NA	TRBV9	TRBJ1-2
CASTDPATGTYEQYF	TGTGCCAGCACCGACCCTGCGACAGGAACCTACGAGCAGTACTTC	NA	NA	TRBV28	TRBJ2-7
CASSRGLAGGLGELFF	TGCGCCAGCAGCCGTGGACTAGCGGGAGGGCTTGGGGAGCTGTTTTTT	NA	TRBD2	TRBV4-1	TRBJ2-2
CASSPEDTQYF	TGTGCCAGCAGTCCAGAGGATACGCAGTATTTT	NA	NA	TRBV2	TRBJ2-3
CAWSLGGPTYEQYF	TGTGCCTGGAGTCTGGGGGGGCCGACCTACGAGCAGTACTTC	NA	NA	TRBV30	TRBJ2-7
CASSLRGDAYEQYF	TGTGCCAGCAGTTTACGCGGGGACGCCTACGAGCAGTACTTC	NA	NA	TRBV27	TRBJ2-7
CASSPRDRAQPQHF	TGTGCCAGCTCACCACGGGACAGGGCTCAGCCCCAGCATTTT	few	TRBD1	TRBV18	TRBJ1-5
CASSLGLAGMETQYF	TGTGCCAGCAGTCTCGGTCTAGCGGGAATGGAGACCCAGTACTTC	NA	TRBD2	TRBV25-1	TRBJ2-5
CASSPLLDRGNGYTF	TGTGCCAGCAGTCCGCTCCTCGACAGGGGGAATGGCTACACCTTC	NA	TRBD1	TRBV28	TRBJ1-2
CSGGPNLYDTQYF	TGCAGCGGTGGACCAAATCTATACGATACGCAGTATTTT	NA	NA	TRBV29-1	TRBJ2-3
CASSLGRAYSGNTIYF	TGTGCCAGCAGCTTGGGGAGGGCTTACTCTGGAAACACCATATATTTT	NA	NA	TRBV5-4	TRBJ1-3
CASRPITSTDTQYF	TGTGCCAGCAGACCTATAACGAGCACAGATACGCAGTATTTT	few	NA	TRBV7-2	TRBJ2-3
CASTEGLISNYGYTF	TGTGCCAGCACCGAGGGGTTAATTTCTAACTATGGCTACACCTTC	NA	NA	TRBV28	TRBJ1-2
CASSLWGGQETQYF	TGTGCCAGCAGCTTATGGGGAGGACAAGAGACCCAGTACTTC	few	NA	TRBV11-2	TRBJ2-5
CASSTGMGPYGYTF	TGTGCCAGCAGCACAGGGATGGGCCCCTATGGCTACACCTTC	NA	NA	TRBV6-5	TRBJ1-2
CASSPPQRETGELFF	TGTGCCAGCTCACCACCCCAGCGGGAGACCGGGGAGCTGTTTTTT	NA	TRBD2	TRBV18	TRBJ2-2
CASRSDRDSIYGYTF	TGTGCCAGCAGATCAGACAGGGATAGTATCTATGGCTACACCTTC	NA	TRBD1	TRBV28	TRBJ1-2
CASSQTGQGRETQYF	TGCGCCAGCAGCCAAACGGGACAGGGGCGGGAGACCCAGTACTTC	NA	TRBD1	TRBV4-1	TRBJ2-5
CASSWTGGSYNEQFF	TGTGCCAGCAGCTGGACAGGAGGCTCCTACAATGAGCAGTTCTTC	NA	TRBD1	TRBV5-4	TRBJ2-1
CASSSGRNTEAFF	TGTGCCAGCAGTTCCGGACGGAACACTGAAGCTTTCTTT	NA	NA	TRBV28	TRBJ1-1
CASHDWGAETEAFF	TGTGCCAGCCACGATTGGGGGGCCGAGACTGAAGCTTTCTTT	NA	NA	TRBV6-6	TRBJ1-1
CASSGSRGPEQFF	TGTGCCAGCAGTGGGAGCCGGGGGCCGGAGCAGTTCTTC	once	NA	TRBV21-1	TRBJ2-1
CASKITVWGQETQYF	TGTGCCAGCAAAATTACGGTGTGGGGCCAAGAGACCCAGTACTTC	NA	NA	TRBV28	TRBJ2-5
CASSGQAGYEQYF	TGTGCCAGCAGCGGACAGGCTGGCTACGAGCAGTACTTC	NA	TRBD1	TRBV7-9	TRBJ2-7
CASAKRTSVNEQFF	TGTGCCAGCGCTAAGCGGACTAGCGTAAATGAGCAGTTCTTC	NA	TRBD2	TRBV5-4	TRBJ2-1